This passage covers 3 T cell receptor beta chains from one sample sequenced in a study of shared clonotypes between healthy human individuals. As defined, naive CD8 cells were CD45RO-negative and positively selected for CCR7, with terminally differentiated effector memory CD45RA+ cells excluded. Libraries were prepared by immunoSEQ multiplex PCR; TCRdb keeps only in-frame clonotypes and omits some of them. The sample yields 800,000 to 950,000 clones, 90% to 98% seen once. Sample: naive CD8+ T cells sorted from blood. The receptors come from a man younger than 40 in good health.

This sequence joins TRBV5-1 and TRBJ2-6, with TRBD2 as a possible D gene (6 bases). Germline CDR1 is SGHRS and CDR2 is YFSETQ. CDR3 size: 16 residues. The V and J ends lost 3 bases and 4 bases respectively, with 14 bases between them. In DNA form, the CDR3 reads TGCGCCAGCAGCTCCGAGGAGGGGAGAGGGGCCAACGTCCTGACTTTC. Its translation: CASSSEEGRGANVLTF. Drawing the rest from reference TRBV5-1 and TRBJ2-6, the complete variable domain is KAGVTQTPRYLIKTRGQQVTLSCSPISGHRSVSWYQQTPGQGLQFLFEYFSETQRNKGNFPGRFSGRQFSNSRSEMNVSTLELGDSALYLCASSSEEGRGANVLTFGAGSRLTVL.

V usage is TRBV14 and J usage is TRBJ2-7; either TRBD1 or TRBD2 may fit D (6 bases each). Germline assignment: CDR1 SGHDN and CDR2 FVKESK. This CDR3 has 13 amino acids. V was shortened by 4 bases and J by 7 bases, with 14 bases between the two germline ends. CDR3 residues: CASSLTGAGEQYF. The CDR3 DNA is TGTGCCAGCAGCCTCACGGGGGCTGGGGAGCAGTACTTC. Full variable domain (remainder filled in from reference TRBV14 and TRBJ2-7): EAGVTQFPSHSVIEKGQTVTLRCDPISGHDNLYWYRRVMGKEIKFLLHFVKESKQDESGMPNNRFLAERTGGTYSTLKVQPAELEDSGVYFCASSLTGAGEQYFGPGTRLTVT.

As to this clone: Other DNA sequences in the sample encode the same CDR3. The chain combines TRBV10-2 with TRBJ2-7, with 7 bases fitting TRBD2. Losses at the gene ends were 4 bases for V and 2 bases for J; bases not matched to a gene: 2. Per the germline V gene, CDR1 is WSHSY and CDR2 is SAAADI. CDR3 size: 13 residues. CDR3 amino acids: CASSAAGAYEQYF. In DNA, the CDR3 is TGCGCCAGCAGTGCGGCGGGGGCCTACGAGCAGTACTTC.